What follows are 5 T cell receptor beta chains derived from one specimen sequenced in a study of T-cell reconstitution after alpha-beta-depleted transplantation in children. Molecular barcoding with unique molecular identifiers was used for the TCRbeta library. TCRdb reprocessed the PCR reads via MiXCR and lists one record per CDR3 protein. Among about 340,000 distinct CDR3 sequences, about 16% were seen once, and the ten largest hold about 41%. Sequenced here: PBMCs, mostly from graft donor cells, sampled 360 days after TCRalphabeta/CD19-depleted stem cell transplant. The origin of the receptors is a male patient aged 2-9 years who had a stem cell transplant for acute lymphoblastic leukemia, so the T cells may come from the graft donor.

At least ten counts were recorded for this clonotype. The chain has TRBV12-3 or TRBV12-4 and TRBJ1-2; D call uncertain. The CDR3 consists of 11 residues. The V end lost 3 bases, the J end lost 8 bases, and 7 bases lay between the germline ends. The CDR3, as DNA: TGTGCCAGCAGTTTCCGCGGGGGCTACACCTTC. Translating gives CASSFRGGYTF.

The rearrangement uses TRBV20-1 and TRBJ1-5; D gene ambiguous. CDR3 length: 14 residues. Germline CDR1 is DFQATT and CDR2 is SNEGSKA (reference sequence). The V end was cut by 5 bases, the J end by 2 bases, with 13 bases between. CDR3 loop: CSAYGPPGNQPQHF. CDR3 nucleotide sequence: TGCAGTGCTTATGGACCCCCTGGCAATCAGCCCCAGCATTTT.

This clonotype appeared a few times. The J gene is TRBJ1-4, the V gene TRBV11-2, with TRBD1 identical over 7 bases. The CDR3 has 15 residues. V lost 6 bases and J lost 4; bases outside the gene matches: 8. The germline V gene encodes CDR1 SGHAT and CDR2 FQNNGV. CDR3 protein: CASRVRGLVNEKLFF. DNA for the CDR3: TGTGCCAGCAGGGTGAGGGGGCTGGTTAATGAAAAACTGTTTTTT.

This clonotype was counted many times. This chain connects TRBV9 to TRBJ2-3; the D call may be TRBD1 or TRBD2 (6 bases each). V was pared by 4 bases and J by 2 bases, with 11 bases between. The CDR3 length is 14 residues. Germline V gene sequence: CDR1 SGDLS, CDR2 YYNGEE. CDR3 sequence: CASSRGQVTDTQYF. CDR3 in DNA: TGTGCCAGCAGCCGGGGGCAGGTCACAGATACGCAGTATTTT.

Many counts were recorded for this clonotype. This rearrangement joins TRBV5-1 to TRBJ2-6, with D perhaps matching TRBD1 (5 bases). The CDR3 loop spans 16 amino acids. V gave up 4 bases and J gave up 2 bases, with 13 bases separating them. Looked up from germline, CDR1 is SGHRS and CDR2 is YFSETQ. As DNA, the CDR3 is TGCGCCAGCAGCCCACAGGCTCCCCCTGGGGCCAACGTCCTGACTTTC. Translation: CASSPQAPPGANVLTF.